This TCR beta chain was recovered during a study of molecular identifiers for immune sequencing clone quantification (dated by TCRdb to between 2018 and 2020). Notes on the research overall: For a replicate experiment, RNA from approximately 20,000 or 100,000 naive CD8 T cells was divided into five aliquots, and four of the five aliquots were sequenced. This methods study benchmarked molecular-identifier clustering-based TCR repertoire sequencing (MIDCIRS) and TCR RNA copy counting, using CD8 T cells to do so.

Library preparation used PCR. The instrument was an Illumina HiSeq 4000. Preparation of bulk TCR libraries followed a previously described approach, with the TCR primers listed in Table S5. The Qiagen AllPrep DNA/RNA kit was used to purify total RNA. Before analysis, reads from multiple sequencing runs of the same library were pooled. The paper's data handling went like this. Reads were retained only if their TCR constant sequence matched exactly, and those retained reads were trimmed to 150 nt and grouped according to their 12-nt molecular barcodes. Reads inside each barcode group were sub-clustered using a 15% Levenshtein threshold, and a quality-weighted consensus sequence was constructed for each RNA molecule. Non-functional sequences were removed, as were lower-count sequences one edit away from another. Based on fitting two negative binomial distributions, any barcode sub-cluster with under 20% of the maximum read count was discarded. TCRdb trimmed the raw reads at Q25, called clones with MiXCR and kept productive beta chains. Rows with one shared CDR3 protein collapse into an entry with the most common genes and DNA. The V and J calls and clone size are TCRdb's, not the authors'. Here the sample has 75,000 to 100,000 distinct CDR3 sequences; 15% to 20% occur a single time. The ten largest clones take up roughly 0.89% of the sample.

Summary of the overall study and its limitations: Modeling estimated around 3 recovered TCR RNA copies per cell, compared with about 10 by digital PCR, which implies 30% to 35% capture efficiency. Without barcode sub-clustering, chimeric consensus sequences inflated TCR diversity; chimeras reached as high as 47%. Highly expanded clone sizes could be underestimated because identical TCR molecules may share a barcode. The naive libraries included spiked-in Jurkat TCR RNA (roughly 9 copies' worth), and this RNA is not part of the donor repertoire. In CMV-specific effector cells, clones with more than 20 RNA copies contained over 97% of molecules, whereas in naive cells such clones contained under 1% of molecules. Even against a background of 850,000 to 1,000,000 naive CD8 T cells, spiked-in Jurkat TCR RNA amounting to a single cell's worth was reported to be detectable.

This clonotype was counted many times. The specificity of this receptor is unknown. The sample holds no much larger clone one base away, and base qualities are not on file. Libraries of naive CD8 T cells were built from anywhere between about 17,000 and 1,000,000 sorted cells, with 10%, 30% or 50% of the purified RNA used. Naive CD8 T cells were FACS-sorted as CD8+CD4-CCR7+CD45RA+ on a BD FACSAria II into RLT Plus buffer. To test detection sensitivity, Jurkat RNA equal to ten TCR copies was added to samples of roughly 19,000-1,100,000 naive CD8 T cells. Enrichment of CD8 T cells was done with RosetteSep CD8+ T Cell Enrichment Cocktail plus Ficoll-Paque, and ACK red cell lysis came afterward. The sequenced sample consisted of naive CD8+ T cells from blood, with Jurkat cell RNA spiked in. The sample's cell subset or site label, decoded: FACS-sorted CD8+CD4-CCR7+CD45RA+ naive T cells. This TCR came from a human donor in good health. Some libraries in this study had Jurkat cell RNA spiked in.

In nucleotide form, the sequence is TGTGCCAGCAGTTACTCGGGCCCTTCCTACGAGCAGTACTTC. Protein translation: CASSYSGPSYEQYF. This chain joins TRBV6-2 or TRBV6-3 to TRBJ2-7; too little of a D gene remains to name it. V is shortened by 0 bases, J by 1 base, and the region joining them spans 7 bases. The germline V gene sets CDR1 to MNHEY and CDR2 to SVGEGT. Its CDR3 holds 14 amino acids, cysteine through phenylalanine. Just the 42-base CDR3 DNA is kept, in frame starting at base 1.